The rows below give T cell receptor beta chains drawn from one sample of a study of blood T cell repertoires in COVID-19. The method was immunoSEQ multiplex PCR; TCRdb's version includes in-frame clones alone and lacks a portion of them. The sample consists of some 130,000 clones, 84% of them appearing once. Source material: peripheral blood. The source is a human donor in a cohort sampled during active COVID-19. Both conserved end residues are part of each CDR3. A D gene is named only where the DNA matches it firmly. Part of the rows lack a size; the others show once, few, many or a class for expanded clones.

d_gene	v_gene	len	abundance	j_gene	CDR3aa	CDR3nt
.	TRBV12-3/TRBV12-4	13	.	TRBJ2-1	CASSFYSYNEQFF	TGTGCCAGCAGTTTCTACTCCTACAATGAGCAGTTCTTC
.	TRBV27	13	.	TRBJ1-6	CASSLSQTFPLHF	TGTGCCAGCAGTTTATCGCAGACATTTCCCCTCCACTTT
TRBD2	TRBV5-1	17	.	TRBJ2-2	CASSLASPGGGTGELFF	TGCGCCAGCAGCTTGGCTTCACCCGGGGGGGGAACCGGGGAGCTGTTTTTT
.	TRBV27	15	.	TRBJ2-3	CASSTWTASTDTQYF	TGTGCCAGCAGTACGTGGACAGCGAGCACAGATACGCAGTATTTT
TRBD1	TRBV7-7	13	once	TRBJ1-5	CASSTGVNQPQHF	TGTGCCAGCAGTACAGGGGTCAATCAGCCCCAGCATTTT
.	TRBV2	15	.	TRBJ2-7	CASSDDSLFPYEQYF	TGTGCCAGCAGTGATGACAGTCTGTTTCCGTACGAGCAGTACTTC
.	TRBV15	13	.	TRBJ2-1	CATGTGSYNEQFF	TGTGCCACCGGGACTGGCTCCTACAATGAGCAGTTCTTC
.	TRBV19	14	.	TRBJ2-1	CASSKGGAHNEQFF	TGTGCCAGTAGTAAGGGGGGGGCACACAATGAGCAGTTCTTC
.	TRBV5-1	18	.	TRBJ2-5	CASSSRGVDRLVQETQYF	TGCGCCAGCAGCTCTAGGGGGGTGGACAGGTTGGTTCAAGAGACCCAGTACTTC
TRBD1	TRBV18	16	once	TRBJ1-2	CASSPTTNEGAYGYTF	TGTGCCAGCTCACCAACCACCAACGAGGGGGCGTATGGCTACACCTTC
TRBD1	TRBV10-3	14	.	TRBJ2-2	CAISGDRGPGELFF	TGTGCCATCAGTGGGGACAGGGGACCCGGGGAGCTGTTTTTT
.	TRBV30	13	.	TRBJ2-7	CAWSTNPNYEQYF	TGTGCCTGGAGTACCAACCCTAACTACGAGCAGTACTTC
.	TRBV12-3/TRBV12-4	13	.	TRBJ2-5	CASSLLVQETQYF	TGTGCCAGCAGTTTACTAGTCCAAGAGACCCAGTACTTC
.	TRBV5-1	15	.	TRBJ1-5	CASSPRPGDNQPQHF	TGCGCCAGCAGCCCACGTCCCGGTGACAATCAGCCCCAGCATTTT
.	TRBV2	15	.	TRBJ1-4	CASSLTRATNEKLFF	TGTGCCAGCAGCCTGACACGAGCAACTAATGAAAAACTGTTTTTT
.	TRBV5-1	15	few	TRBJ2-7	CASSLTGSSGGEQYF	TGCGCCAGCAGCCTCACCGGGTCCTCCGGTGGGGAGCAGTACTTC
TRBD2	TRBV5-4	14	few	TRBJ2-1	CASSPSGGFREQFF	TGTGCCAGCTCCCCTAGCGGGGGGTTCCGTGAGCAGTTCTTC
.	TRBV3-1/TRBV3-2	14	.	TRBJ1-2	CASSPWSGNYGYTF	TGTGCCAGCAGCCCTTGGTCAGGGAACTATGGCTACACCTTC
.	TRBV30	15	.	TRBJ1-2	CAWRDGSIKGHGYTF	TGTGCCTGGAGGGATGGGAGCATAAAGGGTCACGGCTACACCTTC